Presented here are 9 T cell receptor beta chains from one specimen sequenced in a study of sequential checkpoint blockade in melanoma. Data came from immunoSEQ multiplex PCR; TCRdb stores just in-frame clones and leaves some out. The sample lists about 30,000 clones, 60% to 80% seen once, with 10% to 15% in the top ten. Treatment given: randomized to nivolumab then ipilimumab (arm A) or the reverse (arm B). The sequencing here drew on CD8+ T cells sorted from blood (inferred from file names), taken from a patient given nivolumab and ipilimumab in sequence. The receptors were gathered from a human donor with melanoma.

J is TRBJ1-1 and V is TRBV10-3; 9 nucleotides line up with TRBD1. CDR1 is ENHRY and CDR2 is SYGVKD in the germline V gene. V shed 9 bases and J 0 bases; nucleotides not matched to a gene: 8. The length of the CDR3 is 15 residues. CDR3 protein: CAIAGTGNMNTEAFF. The CDR3 DNA follows: TGTGCCATAGCCGGGACAGGGAACATGAACACTGAAGCTTTCTTT.

The rearrangement joins TRBV30 to TRBJ2-3, with 10 bases lining up with TRBD2. Germline CDR1 is GTSNPN and CDR2 is SVGIG (reference sequence). Losses at the gene ends were 4 bases for V and 2 bases for J; bases not matched to a gene: 6. CDR3 length: 15 amino acids. The CDR3, as DNA: TGTGCCTGGACCCCCGGACTAGCGGTCACAGATACGCAGTATTTT. It is translated as CAWTPGLAVTDTQYF. Full variable domain (outside the CDR3, taken from reference TRBV30 and TRBJ2-3): SQTIHQWPATLVQPVGSPLSLECTVEGTSNPNLYWYRQAAGRGLQLLFYSVGIGQISSEVPQNLSASRPQDRQFILSSKKLLLSDSGFYLCAWTPGLAVTDTQYFGPGTRLTVL.

The V call is TRBV5-1, the J call TRBJ1-6; the D gene is possibly TRBD1 (6 bases). With 5 bases removed from V and 0 bases from J, the gap between germline ends came to 18 bases. CDR3 length equals 18 residues. Looked up from germline, CDR1 is SGHRS and CDR2 is YFSETQ. The CDR3 region is CASRKGQSLSSYNSPLHF. CDR3 nucleotides: TGCGCCAGCAGGAAAGGACAGTCCCTGAGCTCCTATAATTCACCCCTCCACTTT.

J is TRBJ2-1 and V is TRBV2; no clear D. Trimming cost V 6 bases and J 2 bases, with 5 bases left between them. The CDR3 sequence is 12 residues long. Germline V lookup: CDR1 SNHLY, CDR2 FYNNEI. The CDR3 is CASSLTYNEQFF. The CDR3 DNA follows: TGTGCCAGCAGCCTTACCTACAATGAGCAGTTCTTC.

This chain joins TRBV28 and TRBJ1-1; the D is unclear. Trimming removed 6 bases at V and 0 bases at J, with 8 bases between. The CDR3 is 13 amino acids. CDR1 MDHEN and CDR2 SYDVKM come from the germline V gene. CDR3 bases: TGTGCCAGCAGCCCCAGGATGAACACTGAAGCTTTCTTT. It codes for CASSPRMNTEAFF.

This clone has just one count. This chain connects TRBV9 to TRBJ2-1, with TRBD2 identical over 8 bases. After removal of 4 bases from V and 5 bases from J, the junction contained 8 bases not matched to a gene. Germline V gene lookup returns CDR1 SGDLS and CDR2 YYNGEE. The CDR3 is made up of 15 amino acids. The DNA of the CDR3 is TGTGCCAGCAGCCCTTTTCGGGGGGGGGACAATGAGCAGTTCTTC. Its translation: CASSPFRGGDNEQFF. The whole variable domain, remainder taken from reference TRBV9 and TRBJ2-1, is DSGVTQTPKHLITATGQRVTLRCSPRSGDLSVYWYQQSLDQGLQFLIQYYNGEERAKGNILERFSAQQFPDLHSELNLSSLELGDSALYFCASSPFRGGDNEQFFGPGTRLTVL.

The chain uses TRBV7-8 and TRBJ1-4; TRBD1 aligns across 7 bases. The CDR3 sequence is 15 residues long. V shed 5 bases and J 5 bases; nucleotides not matched to a gene: 8. Germline-derived CDR1 and CDR2 are SGHVS and FQNEAQ. The CDR3 DNA reads as TGTGCCAGCAGCGCGACAGGGTTGGGAAATGAAAAACTGTTTTTT. It encodes CASSATGLGNEKLFF.

This clone occurred a few times. The chain uses TRBV5-1 and TRBJ2-1, with 9 bases fitting TRBD2. CDR3 length equals 16 residues. Germline V lookup: CDR1 SGHRS, CDR2 YFSETQ. V dropped 4 bases and J dropped 2; count of bases not matched to a gene: 7. The CDR3 here is CASSGMGGGAYNEQFF. The DNA for the CDR3 is TGCGCCAGCAGCGGGATGGGCGGGGGGGCCTACAATGAGCAGTTCTTC.

The genes are TRBV4-3 and TRBJ2-2, with D maybe TRBD2 (7 bases). V was shortened by 0 bases and J by 6 bases, with 11 bases between the two germline ends. In germline, CDR1 is LGHNA, CDR2 YSLEER. This CDR3 comprises 15 residues. The CDR3 coding sequence is TGCGCCAGCAGCCAAGAAATCGGGGGGCCCGGGGAGCTGTTTTTT. It translates to CASSQEIGGPGELFF.